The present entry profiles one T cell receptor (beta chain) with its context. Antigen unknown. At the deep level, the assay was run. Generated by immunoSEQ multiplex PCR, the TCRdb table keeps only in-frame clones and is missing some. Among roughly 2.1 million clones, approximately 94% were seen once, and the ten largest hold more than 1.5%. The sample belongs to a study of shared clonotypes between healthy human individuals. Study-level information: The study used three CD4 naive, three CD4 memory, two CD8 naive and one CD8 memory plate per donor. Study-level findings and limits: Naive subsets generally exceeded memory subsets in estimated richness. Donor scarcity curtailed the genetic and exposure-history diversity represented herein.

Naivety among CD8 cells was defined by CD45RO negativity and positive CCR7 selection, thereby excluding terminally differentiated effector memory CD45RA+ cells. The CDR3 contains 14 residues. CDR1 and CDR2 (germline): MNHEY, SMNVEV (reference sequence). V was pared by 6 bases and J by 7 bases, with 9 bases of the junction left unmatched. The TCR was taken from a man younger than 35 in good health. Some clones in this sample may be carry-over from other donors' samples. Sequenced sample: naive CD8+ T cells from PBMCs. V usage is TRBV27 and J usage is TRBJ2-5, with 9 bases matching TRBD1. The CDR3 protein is CASSKDRGGWTQYF. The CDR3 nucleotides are TGTGCCAGCAGCAAAGACAGGGGGGGATGGACCCAGTACTTC.